This T cell receptor (beta chain) was recovered during a study of T-cell memory formation after mild COVID-19. Germline V gene data show CDR1 as ENHRY and CDR2 as SYGVKD. Trimming removed 6 bases from V and 7 bases from J; junction bases left unmatched: 6. This CDR3 region has 14 residues. Overall study results and limits: Contracting CD4+ clones lay largely in CM and EM, with CD8+ ones residing in EMRA.

TCR alpha and TCR beta cDNA libraries with sample barcodes and UMIs came from 5'RACE using constant-segment primers. One entry per CDR3 protein results from TCRdb running MiXCR on the 5' RACE reads. This sample has roughly 560,000 distinct CDR3 sequences, with roughly 21% found just once. On this clonotype: Its specificity is unknown.

The receptor comes from an adult woman who had mild COVID-19 (a few samples of this study predate the infection). Cell type and time point are not known. The sequenced sample was PBMCs or a T cell subset sorted from them (not recorded which). This sequence joins TRBV10-3 and TRBJ2-1, with TRBD1 matching over 10 bases. The CDR3, as DNA: TGTGCCATCAGATCCGGGACAGGGGTAAATGAGCAGTTCTTC. Translation: CAIRSGTGVNEQFF.